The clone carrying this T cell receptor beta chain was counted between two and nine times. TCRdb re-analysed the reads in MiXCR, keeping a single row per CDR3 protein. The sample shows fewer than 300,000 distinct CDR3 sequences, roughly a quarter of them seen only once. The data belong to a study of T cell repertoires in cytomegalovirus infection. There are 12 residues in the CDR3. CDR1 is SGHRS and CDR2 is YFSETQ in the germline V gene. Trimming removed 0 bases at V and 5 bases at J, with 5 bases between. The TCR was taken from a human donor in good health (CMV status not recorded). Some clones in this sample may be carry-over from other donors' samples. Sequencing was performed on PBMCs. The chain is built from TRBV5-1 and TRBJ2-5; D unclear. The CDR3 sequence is CASSLGQETQYF. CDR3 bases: TGCGCCAGCAGCTTGGGGCAGGAGACCCAGTACTTC.